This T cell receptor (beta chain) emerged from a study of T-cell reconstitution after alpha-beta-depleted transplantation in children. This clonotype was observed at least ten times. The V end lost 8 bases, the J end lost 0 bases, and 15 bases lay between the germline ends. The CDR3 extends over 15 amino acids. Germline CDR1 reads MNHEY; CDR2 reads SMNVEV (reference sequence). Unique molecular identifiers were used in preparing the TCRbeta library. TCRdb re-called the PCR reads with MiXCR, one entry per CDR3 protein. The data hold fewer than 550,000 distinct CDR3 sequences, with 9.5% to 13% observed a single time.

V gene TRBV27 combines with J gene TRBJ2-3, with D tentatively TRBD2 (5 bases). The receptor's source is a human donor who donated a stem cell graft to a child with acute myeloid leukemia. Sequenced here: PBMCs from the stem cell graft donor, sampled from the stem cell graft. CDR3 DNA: TGTGCCAGCCAAAGGCTCGGAGGTAGCACAGATACGCAGTATTTT. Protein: CASQRLGGSTDTQYF.